This entry features one T cell receptor beta chain sequence. At one end the junction does not follow the germline gene, possibly because of a read error. The sample belongs to a study of blood T cell repertoires in COVID-19. Whole-study context: Sites across the United States, Italy and Spain contributed samples from acute and convalescent COVID-19. T cells, B-cell-depleted T cells, or PBMCs provided the cDNA or gDNA that served as material.

The CDR3 runs to 12 residues. Germline CDR1 reads SNHLY; CDR2 reads FYNNEI. Assay used: immunoSEQ multiplex PCR; TCRdb lists only in-frame clones, some missing. Of 120,000 to 150,000 clones listed, roughly 85% were seen once; the top ten hold over 2.5%. Material: peripheral blood. The clonotype comes from a middle-aged man with acute or convalescent COVID-19. The V gene is TRBV2, the J gene TRBJ2-5; 10 bases fit TRBD2. As DNA, the CDR3 is TGTGCCGGCAGGCAGCGGGAGGGAACCCAGTACTTC. Translating it yields CAGRQREGTQYF.